This TCR beta chain was obtained from a study of shared clonotypes between healthy human individuals. About the research overall: The donors, a couple of women and a few men, were aged 18 to 49.

The study, taken as a whole, reports: On the whole, naive subsets had larger estimated richness than memory subsets had. Blood was the only sampled material, and tissue repertoires likely differ.

Here immunoSEQ multiplex PCR was the method, and the copy in TCRdb shows in-frame clones only, minus some. The sample has some 2,000,000 clones; approximately 94% are singletons. Comment on this clone: Its matching antigen is unknown. The sample carries other DNA sequences with the same CDR3.

There are 13 residues in the CDR3. Germline CDR1 reads SGHRS; CDR2 reads YFSETQ. V gave up 0 bases and J gave up 2 bases, with 5 bases separating them. The clonotype was recovered from a man younger than 35 in good health. The sequenced material came from naive CD4+ T cells sorted from blood. Subset meaning: CD45RA+ positively selected. V and J are TRBV5-1 and TRBJ2-5, with D unclear. The CDR3 coding sequence is TGCGCCAGCAGCTTGGACGTGCAAGAGACCCAGTACTTC. Translation gives CASSLDVQETQYF.